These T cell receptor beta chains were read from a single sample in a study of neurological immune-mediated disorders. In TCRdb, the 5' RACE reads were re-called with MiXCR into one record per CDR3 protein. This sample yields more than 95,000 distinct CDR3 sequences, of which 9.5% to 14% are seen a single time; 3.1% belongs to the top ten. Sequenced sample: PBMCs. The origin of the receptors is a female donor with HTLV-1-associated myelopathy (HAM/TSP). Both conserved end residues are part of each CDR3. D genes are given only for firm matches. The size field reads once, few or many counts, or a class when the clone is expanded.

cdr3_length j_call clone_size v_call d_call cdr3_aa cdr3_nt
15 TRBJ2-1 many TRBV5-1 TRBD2 CASSTSVDSYNEQFF TGCGCCAGCAGCACTAGCGTAGATTCCTACAATGAGCAGTTCTTC
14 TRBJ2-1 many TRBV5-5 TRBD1 CASSSKTGVSEQFF TGTGCCAGCAGCTCCAAAACAGGGGTTAGTGAGCAGTTCTTC
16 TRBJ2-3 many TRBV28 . CASSSPRERSTDTQYF TGTGCCAGCAGTTCCCCACGCGAGCGTAGCACAGATACGCAGTATTTT
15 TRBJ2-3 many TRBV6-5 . CASSYGVGGTDTQYF TGTGCCAGCAGTTACGGGGTCGGGGGCACAGATACGCAGTATTTT
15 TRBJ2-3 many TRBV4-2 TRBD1 CASSQERDRADTQYF TGTGCCAGCAGCCAAGAAAGGGACAGGGCAGATACGCAGTATTTT
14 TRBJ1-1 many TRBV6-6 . CASSQTATNTEAFF TGTGCCAGCAGCCAGACAGCGACGAACACTGAAGCTTTCTTT
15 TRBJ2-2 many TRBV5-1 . CASSLEHPNTGELFF TGCGCCAGCAGCTTGGAGCACCCAAACACCGGGGAGCTGTTTTTT
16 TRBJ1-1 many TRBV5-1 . CASSLLGTEGVTEAFF TGCGCCAGCAGCTTGCTGGGAACGGAAGGGGTGACTGAAGCTTTCTTT
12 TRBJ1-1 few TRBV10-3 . CAISESGPEAFF TGTGCCATCAGTGAGTCAGGGCCTGAAGCTTTCTTT
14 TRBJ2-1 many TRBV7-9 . CASSLTGGYNEQFF TGTGCCAGCAGCTTAACCGGGGGCTACAATGAGCAGTTCTTC
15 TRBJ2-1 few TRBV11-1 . CASSLRRGPYNEQFF TGTGCCAGCAGCTTACGGCGGGGGCCGTACAATGAGCAGTTCTTC
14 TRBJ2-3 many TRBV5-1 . CASRQSSSTDTQYF TGCGCCAGCAGGCAGTCTTCTAGCACAGATACGCAGTATTTT
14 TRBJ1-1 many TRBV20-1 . CSAISRVGHTEAFF TGCAGTGCCATCTCAAGGGTCGGACACACTGAAGCTTTCTTT
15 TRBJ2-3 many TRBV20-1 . CSATGSQDHTDTQYF TGCAGTGCGACGGGGAGTCAGGATCACACAGATACGCAGTATTTT
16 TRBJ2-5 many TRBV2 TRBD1 CASSEVRTGGRETQYF TGTGCCAGCAGTGAAGTTAGGACAGGAGGCAGGGAGACCCAGTACTTC
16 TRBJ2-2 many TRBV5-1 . CASSLDGSLNTGELFF TGCGCCAGCAGCTTGGACGGCAGCCTGAACACCGGGGAGCTGTTTTTT
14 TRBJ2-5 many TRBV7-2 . CASSFQRGLETQYF TGTGCCAGCAGCTTCCAACGGGGATTGGAGACCCAGTACTTC
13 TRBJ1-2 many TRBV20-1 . CSARDDTSYGYTF TGCAGTGCTAGAGACGACACCTCCTATGGCTACACCTTC
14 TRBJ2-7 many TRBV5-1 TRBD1 CASSSGQGAYEQYF TGCGCCAGCAGCTCAGGACAGGGGGCGTACGAGCAGTACTTC
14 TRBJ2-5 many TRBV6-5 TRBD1 CASSRQGAQETQYF TGTGCCAGCAGTAGACAGGGGGCCCAAGAGACCCAGTACTTC
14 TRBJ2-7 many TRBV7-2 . CASSHWETPYEQYF TGTGCCAGCAGCCATTGGGAGACCCCCTACGAGCAGTACTTC
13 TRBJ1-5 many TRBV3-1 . CASSRNSNQPQHF TGTGCCAGCAGCCGGAATAGCAATCAGCCCCAGCATTTT
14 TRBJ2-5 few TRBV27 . CASSLGTGWETQYF TGTGCCAGCAGTTTAGGGACGGGATGGGAGACCCAGTACTTC
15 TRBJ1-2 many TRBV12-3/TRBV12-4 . CASKNWGGLGYGYTF TGTGCCAGCAAAAACTGGGGAGGGCTTGGCTATGGCTACACCTTC
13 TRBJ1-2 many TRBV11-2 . CASTTRTNYGYTF TGTGCCAGCACCACCCGAACTAACTATGGCTACACCTTC
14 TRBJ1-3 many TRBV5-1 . CASSLWRRGNTIYF TGCGCCAGCAGCCTTTGGAGGCGGGGAAACACCATATATTTT
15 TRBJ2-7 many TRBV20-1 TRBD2 CSASHTVAGVYEQYF TGCAGTGCTAGTCACACAGTAGCGGGTGTCTACGAGCAGTACTTC
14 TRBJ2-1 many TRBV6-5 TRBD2 CASSYTSGGNEQFF TGTGCCAGCAGTTACACCAGCGGGGGCAATGAGCAGTTCTTC
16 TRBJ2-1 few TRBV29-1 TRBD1 CSVASSAGQGTHEQFF TGCAGCGTTGCCTCTTCGGCAGGACAGGGTACCCATGAGCAGTTCTTC
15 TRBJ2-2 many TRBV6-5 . CASSYSVGNTGELFF TGTGCCAGCAGTTACTCGGTGGGGAACACCGGGGAGCTGTTTTTT
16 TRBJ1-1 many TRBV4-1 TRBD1 CASSQERGQGRTEAFF TGCGCCAGCAGCCAAGAAAGAGGACAGGGAAGAACTGAAGCTTTCTTT